This T cell receptor beta chain is drawn from a study of cytomegalovirus exposure and HLA in healthy donors. 60 Vbeta and 13 Jbeta primers were used in PCR. Profiled with immunoSEQ multiplex PCR; TCRdb holds only in-frame clones, not every one. The top ten clones hold around 2.3% of a sample with about 120,000 clones, 82% of them seen once. This CDR3 contains 16 residues. Germline V gene sequence: CDR1 SGHRS, CDR2 YFSETQ. The V and J ends lost 1 base and 9 bases, in that order; junction bases with no gene match: 11. The TCR was taken from a woman younger than 35 in good health and CMV-seronegative. This chain uses TRBV5-1 with TRBJ2-1; 9 bases are a match to TRBD1. The specimen was PBMCs. The CDR3 bases are TGCGCCAGCAGCTTGACACTCGCCGGGACAGGGCTTGAGCAGTTCTTC. Residues: CASSLTLAGTGLEQFF.